Listed here are 20 T cell receptor beta chains from one sample, sequenced in a study of Ad26.COV2.S vaccination and SARS-CoV-2 variants. Data came from immunoSEQ multiplex PCR; TCRdb stores just in-frame clones and leaves some out. The sample lists around 450,000 clones; 89% were seen once. Treatment indicated: approximately 18 received Ad26.COV2.S at low or high dose, single or two shots; 5 received placebo; per-sample allocation not given. At day 63 after the first vaccine or placebo injection, samples were drawn. The sample was peripheral blood, taken in a trial of Ad26.COV2.S vaccine versus placebo. The receptor source for this set is a person between 18 and 65 years old who received the Ad26.COV2.S COVID-19 vaccine or a placebo.

The sample holds one count of this clone. This chain uses TRBV28 with TRBJ1-4, with D maybe TRBD1 (5 bases). The V and J ends lost 2 bases and 13 bases respectively, with 26 bases between them. There are 17 residues in the CDR3. Germline CDR1 is MDHEN and CDR2 is SYDVKM. The DNA of the CDR3 is TGTGCCAGCAGTTTACCAATACACCAGACAGAAATAGAACGACTGTTTTTT. This translates into CASSLPIHQTEIERLFF.

This rearrangement joins TRBV19 to TRBJ1-3; D gene uncertain. Germline assignment: CDR1 LNHDA and CDR2 SQIVND (reference sequence). The CDR3 covers 14 residues. Trimming cost V 1 base and J 2 bases, with 6 bases left between them. CDR3 amino acids: CASSIAGAGNTIYF. DNA of the CDR3: TGTGCCAGTAGTATAGCGGGTGCTGGAAACACCATATATTTT.

The chain links TRBV5-6 to TRBJ2-7, with unresolved D. CDR3 size: 13 residues. Deletions cut 1 base from V and 3 bases from J, with 8 bases between. Germline CDR1 and CDR2: SGHDT and YYEEEE. The CDR3 region has the DNA TGTGCCAGCAGCTTGTTCAAGGGCTACGAGCAGTACTTC. Protein product: CASSLFKGYEQYF. The whole variable domain, filled in from reference TRBV5-6 and TRBJ2-7, reads DAGVTQSPTHLIKTRGQQVTLRCSPKSGHDTVSWYQQALGQGPQFIFQYYEEEERQRGNFPDRFSGHQFPNYSSELNVNALLLGDSALYLCASSLFKGYEQYFGPGTRLTVT.

V is TRBV27 and J is TRBJ1-2; 8 bases fit TRBD1. V dropped 6 bases and J dropped 4; count of bases not matched to a gene: 10. Germline-derived CDR1 and CDR2 are MNHEY and SMNVEV (reference sequence). The CDR3 is 15 amino acids. The CDR3 region is CASSRTRGRGYGYTF. The CDR3 DNA reads TGTGCCAGCAGCCGGACCAGGGGGCGCGGCTATGGCTACACCTTC.

The rearrangement links TRBV5-1 to TRBJ1-1; 12 bases are a match to TRBD1. With 4 bases clipped from V and 8 bases from J, the junction kept 6 bases outside the gene matches. Per the germline V gene, CDR1 is SGHRS and CDR2 is YFSETQ. The CDR3 runs to 14 residues. CDR3 sequence (DNA): TGCGCCAGCAGCCGGCCGGGACAGGGGGCGGAAGCTTTCTTT. Translating gives CASSRPGQGAEAFF.

The rearrangement uses TRBV10-3 and TRBJ2-7; 7 positions match TRBD1. Per the germline V gene, CDR1 is ENHRY and CDR2 is SYGVKD. V shed 3 bases and J 7 bases; nucleotides not matched to a gene: 9. The CDR3 is 14 amino acids. The CDR3 nucleotides are TGTGCCATCAGTGAAACGACAGGGATGAGAGAGCAGTACGTC. Its protein is CAISETTGMREQYV.

The chain employs TRBV7-9 and TRBJ2-7, with TRBD1 as a possible D gene (5 bases). Germline CDR1 SEHNR, CDR2 FQNEAQ (reference sequence). V was pared by 5 bases and J by 0 bases, with 11 bases between. This CDR3 comprises 14 residues. The CDR3, as DNA: TGTGCCAGCAGCCAGGGTTCGTCCTCCTACGAGCAGTACTTC. Protein product: CASSQGSSSYEQYF.

This clone has just a few counts. The genes are TRBV5-8 and TRBJ1-5; D unclear. V was pared by 3 bases and J by 0 bases, with 13 bases between. Germline loops: CDR1 SGHTS, CDR2 YDEGEE. The CDR3 has 16 residues. CDR3 protein: CASSSLGSYSNQPQHF. The CDR3 DNA is TGTGCCAGCAGCTCGCTAGGGTCCTATAGCAATCAGCCCCAGCATTTT.

V and J are TRBV4-2 and TRBJ1-3; TRBD1 aligns across 8 bases. Germline assignment: CDR1 LGHNA and CDR2 YNFKEQ. The CDR3 has 14 residues. V was pared by 4 bases and J by 4 bases, with 3 bases of the junction left unmatched. CDR3 region: CASSPTGEGNTIYF. The CDR3 nucleotides are TGTGCCAGCAGCCCGACAGGGGAAGGAAACACCATATATTTT.

The chain couples TRBV7-3 to TRBJ2-3; no definite D call. The CDR3 is made up of 14 amino acids. CDR1 is SGHTA, CDR2 FQGTGA, per germline. Trimming took off 5 bases at V and 4 bases at J, with 13 bases between the two ends. CDR3: CASSASGFSDTQYF. CDR3 bases: TGTGCCAGCAGCGCCTCGGGTTTCTCAGATACGCAGTATTTT. The full variable domain, in which reference TRBV7-3 and TRBJ2-3 provide the parts outside the CDR3, is GAGVSQTPSNKVTEKGKYVELRCDPISGHTALYWYRQSLGQGPEFLIYFQGTGAADDSGLPNDRFFAVRPEGSVSTLKIQRTERGDSAVYLCASSASGFSDTQYFGPGTRLTVL.

This chain uses TRBV18 with TRBJ1-1; D is uncertain. Trimming removed 2 bases at V and 5 bases at J, with 18 bases between. From germline, CDR1 is KGHSH and CDR2 LQKENI. This CDR3 is built from 16 residues. CDR3 coding DNA: TGTGCCAGCTCACCAGTAATGGGGTCTGAAATGACTGAAGCTTTCTTT. As protein: CASSPVMGSEMTEAFF.

The V call is TRBV4-3, the J call TRBJ2-2; D is ambiguous. Germline V CDR1 and CDR2: LGHNA, YSLEER. Trimming stripped 0 bases from V and 5 bases from J, with 10 bases between. The CDR3 contains 15 residues. The CDR3 is CASSQDGHLTGELFF. DNA for the CDR3: TGCGCCAGCAGCCAAGATGGGCACCTTACCGGGGAGCTGTTTTTT.

The chain carries TRBV11-3 and TRBJ2-3, with D perhaps matching TRBD1 (5 bases). CDR3 size: 11 residues. Germline CDR1 and CDR2: SGHNT and YENEEA. Trimming cost V 10 bases and J 4 bases, with 9 bases left between them. CDR3 sequence reads: CATGNADTQYF. As DNA, the CDR3 is TGTGCCACAGGGAACGCAGATACGCAGTATTTT.

CDR3 nucleotide sequence: TGTGCCAGCAGCTCCGCGGGGGGGATGAACACTGAAGCTTTCTTT. Translation: CASSSAGGMNTEAFF. The rearrangement links TRBV7-3 to TRBJ1-1; D may be TRBD1 (5 bases). This CDR3 contains 15 residues. V lost 4 bases to trimming and J lost 0 bases, with 12 bases between them. Germline-derived CDR1 and CDR2 are SGHTA and FQGTGA. Looking up the rest from reference TRBV7-3 and TRBJ1-1 gives the full variable domain: GAGVSQTPSNKVTEKGKYVELRCDPISGHTALYWYRQSLGQGPEFLIYFQGTGAADDSGLPNDRFFAVRPEGSVSTLKIQRTERGDSAVYLCASSSAGGMNTEAFFGQGTRLTVV.

The gene calls are TRBV15 and TRBJ2-2; D gene ambiguous. The ends were cut back, 8 bases at V and 5 bases at J, with 6 bases in the middle. Germline V gives CDR1 LNHNV, CDR2 YYDKDF (reference sequence). The CDR3 sequence is 11 residues long. CDR3 sequence (DNA): TGTGCCACCTTAGGGACCGGGGAGCTGTTTTTT. Its translation: CATLGTGELFF.

The chain joins TRBV19 to TRBJ1-3; D is ambiguous. The CDR3 runs 13 residues. Trimming stripped 7 bases from V and 2 bases from J, with 9 bases between. Germline assignment: CDR1 LNHDA and CDR2 SQIVND (reference sequence). CDR3 in amino acids: CASTPRAGNTIYF. In nucleotides, the CDR3 is TGTGCCAGTACCCCCCGGGCTGGAAACACCATATATTTT.

V usage is TRBV10-3 and J usage is TRBJ1-2; the D is unclear. The CDR3 spans 13 residues. The germline gives CDR1 ENHRY, CDR2 SYGVKD. V was pared by 2 bases and J by 8 bases, with 12 bases between. CDR3 bases: TGTGCCATCAGTGAGGGCGGAGCTGGCGGCTACACCTTC. This sequence encodes CAISEGGAGGYTF.

The rearrangement joins TRBV11-3 to TRBJ2-5, with unresolved D. The V end was cut by 5 bases, the J end by 7 bases, with 23 bases between. The germline V gene encodes CDR1 SGHNT and CDR2 YENEEA. This CDR3 is built from 16 residues. The CDR3 here is CASSQRRGSILGTQYF. The CDR3 coding sequence is TGTGCCAGCAGCCAGCGTAGAGGATCTATTTTGGGGACCCAGTACTTC.

This clone was picked up a small number of times. The chain couples TRBV7-2 to TRBJ1-6, with D tentatively TRBD1 (6 bases). The CDR3 consists of 14 residues. Germline CDR1 SGHTA, CDR2 FQGNSA. Trimming cost V 4 bases and J 8 bases, with 12 bases left between them. The CDR3 DNA is TGTGCCAGCAGCTCCCGGGGGGGCGATTCACCCCTCCACTTT. Translated, it gives CASSSRGGDSPLHF.

The chain links TRBV7-9 to TRBJ2-7, with TRBD1 matching over 10 bases. This CDR3 has 16 residues. The junction had 6 bases not matched to a gene; V was cut back by 0 bases and J by 4 bases. Germline CDR1 SEHNR, CDR2 FQNEAQ (reference sequence). Here the CDR3 DNA reads TGTGCCAGCAGCTTAGCCCGGGACAGGGGCTATTACGAGCAGTACTTC. It is translated as CASSLARDRGYYEQYF.